The T cell receptor (beta chain) under discussion was sequenced for a study of blood T cells in healthy people across ages. Study results and limitations: Investigators treated diversity estimates from one million T cells as underestimates. Shifts in expanded clonotypes may have been confounded by donor CMV status, which was unknown.

This clonotype was counted once. No antigen is known for it. Together with a sample-barcoded 5' primer, a J-beta primer mix was included in a second PCR lasting about 7 to 11 cycles. TCRdb itself ran the 5' RACE reads through MiXCR, one entry per CDR3 protein. The sample carries about 1.8 million distinct CDR3 sequences, roughly 52% recorded once. The CDR3 is 16 amino acids. Trimming cost V 0 bases and J 0 bases, with 11 bases left between them. Germline V gene lookup returns CDR1 DFQATT and CDR2 SNEGSKA (reference sequence). J is TRBJ1-4 and V is TRBV20-1; D perhaps matches TRBD1 (5 bases). The sequenced material came from blood. The clonotype originates from a woman aged 40 to 49 in good health. CDR3 loop: CSARDGQGATNEKLFF. The CDR3 region has the DNA TGCAGTGCTAGAGATGGGCAGGGTGCAACTAATGAAAAACTGTTTTTT.